This note documents a single T cell receptor (beta chain) sequence. Its antigen is not identified. The data were produced by immunoSEQ multiplex PCR, yet TCRdb's version contains in-frame clones alone and is incomplete. This table holds some 80,000 clones, 85% to 95% found once. CDR3 length equals 16 residues. CDR1 is SGHNT, CDR2 YYREEE, per germline (reference sequence). V gave up 4 bases and J gave up 3 bases; unmatched junction bases: 6. This specimen comes from a study of OX40 agonist ivuxolimab in advanced cancers. The wider study: Partial responses were achieved by three patients, of whom one had hepatocellular carcinoma and two had cutaneous melanoma. Study-level points and caveats: Researchers report that CD8+ T cells had, on average, more expanded clones than CD4+.

This receptor was identified in an adult with an advanced solid tumor such as melanoma, head and neck, liver or kidney cancer. V usage is TRBV5-4 and J usage is TRBJ1-4, with TRBD1 matching over 10 bases. Sequenced here: CD4+ or CD8+ T cells sorted from blood, sampled in a trial of the OX40 agonist ivuxolimab. CDR3 nucleotides: TGTGCCAGCAGCAAGGGACAGGGGAATCCTAATGAAAAACTGTTTTTT. Translating gives CASSKGQGNPNEKLFF.